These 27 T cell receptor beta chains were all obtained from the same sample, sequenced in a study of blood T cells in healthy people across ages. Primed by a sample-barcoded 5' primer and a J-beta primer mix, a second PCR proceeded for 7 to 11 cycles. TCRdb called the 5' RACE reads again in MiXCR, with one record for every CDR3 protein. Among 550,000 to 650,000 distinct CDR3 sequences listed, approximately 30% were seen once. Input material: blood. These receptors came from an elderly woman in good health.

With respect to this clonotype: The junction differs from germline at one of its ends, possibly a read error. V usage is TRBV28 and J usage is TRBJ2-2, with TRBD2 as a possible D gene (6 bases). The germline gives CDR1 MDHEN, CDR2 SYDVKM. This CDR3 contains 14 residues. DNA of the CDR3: TGTGCCGGCAGTTTATGGGGGGATACCGGGGAGCTGTTTTTT. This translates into CAGSLWGDTGELFF. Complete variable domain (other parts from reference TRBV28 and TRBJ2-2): DVKVTQSSRYLVKRTGEKVFLECVQDMDHENMFWYRQDPGLGLRLIYFSYDVKMKEKGDIPEGYSVSREKKERFSLILESASTNQTSMYLCAGSLWGDTGELFFGEGSRLTVL.

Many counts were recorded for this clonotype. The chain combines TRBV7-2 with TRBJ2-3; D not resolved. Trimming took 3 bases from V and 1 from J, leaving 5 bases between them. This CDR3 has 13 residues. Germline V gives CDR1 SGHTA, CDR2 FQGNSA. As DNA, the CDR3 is TGTGCCAGCAGCTTTCTGGGCACAGATACGCAGTATTTT. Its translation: CASSFLGTDTQYF.

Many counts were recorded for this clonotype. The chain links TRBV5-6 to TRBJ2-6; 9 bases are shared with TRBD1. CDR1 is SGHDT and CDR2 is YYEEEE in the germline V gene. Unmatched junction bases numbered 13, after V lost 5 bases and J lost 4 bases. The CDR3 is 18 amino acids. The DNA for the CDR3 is TGTGCCAGCAGGGTACAGGGGGCAATATCGGGAGGGGCCAACGTCCTGACTTTC. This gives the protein CASRVQGAISGGANVLTF.

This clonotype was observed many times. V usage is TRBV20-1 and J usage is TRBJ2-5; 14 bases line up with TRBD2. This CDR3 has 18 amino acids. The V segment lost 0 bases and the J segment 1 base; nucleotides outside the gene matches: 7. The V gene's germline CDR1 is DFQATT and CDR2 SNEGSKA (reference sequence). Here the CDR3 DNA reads TGCAGTGCTAGAGATGGGGGACTAGCGGGGGCTATCCAAGAGACCCAGTACTTC. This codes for CSARDGGLAGAIQETQYF.

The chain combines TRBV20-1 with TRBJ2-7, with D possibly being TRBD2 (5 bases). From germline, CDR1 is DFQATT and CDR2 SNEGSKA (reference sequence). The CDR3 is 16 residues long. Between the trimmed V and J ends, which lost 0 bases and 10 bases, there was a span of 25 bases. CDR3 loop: CSARDIRLADQEAQYF. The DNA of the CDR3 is TGCAGTGCTAGAGATATTCGGCTAGCAGACCAAGAGGCCCAGTACTTC.

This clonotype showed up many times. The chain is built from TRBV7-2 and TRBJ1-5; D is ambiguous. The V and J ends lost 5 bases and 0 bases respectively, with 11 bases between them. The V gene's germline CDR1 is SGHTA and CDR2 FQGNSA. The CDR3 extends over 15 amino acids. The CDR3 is CASSPPGNSNQPQHF. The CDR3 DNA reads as TGTGCCAGCAGCCCCCCCGGGAATAGCAATCAGCCCCAGCATTTT.

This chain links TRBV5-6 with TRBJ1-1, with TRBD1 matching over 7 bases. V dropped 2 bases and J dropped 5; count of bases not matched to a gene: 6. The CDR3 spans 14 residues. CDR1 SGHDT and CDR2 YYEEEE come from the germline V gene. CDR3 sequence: CASSLPSGGTEAFF. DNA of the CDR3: TGTGCCAGCAGCTTACCCTCAGGGGGAACTGAAGCTTTCTTT.

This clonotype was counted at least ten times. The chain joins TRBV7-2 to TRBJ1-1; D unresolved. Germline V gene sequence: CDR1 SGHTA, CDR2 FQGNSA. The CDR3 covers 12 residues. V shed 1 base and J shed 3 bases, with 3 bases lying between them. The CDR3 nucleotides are TGTGCCAGCAGCTTAGTACACACTGAAGCTTTCTTT. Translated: CASSLVHTEAFF.

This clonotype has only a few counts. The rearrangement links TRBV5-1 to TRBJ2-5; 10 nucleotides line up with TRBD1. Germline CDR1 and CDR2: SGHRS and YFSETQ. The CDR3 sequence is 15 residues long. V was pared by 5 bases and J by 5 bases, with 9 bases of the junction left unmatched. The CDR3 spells CASSAGTGARETQYF. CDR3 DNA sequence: TGCGCCAGCAGTGCCGGGACAGGGGCACGGGAGACCCAGTACTTC. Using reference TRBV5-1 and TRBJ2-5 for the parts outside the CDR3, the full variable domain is KAGVTQTPRYLIKTRGQQVTLSCSPISGHRSVSWYQQTPGQGLQFLFEYFSETQRNKGNFPGRFSGRQFSNSRSEMNVSTLELGDSALYLCASSAGTGARETQYFGPGTRLLVL.

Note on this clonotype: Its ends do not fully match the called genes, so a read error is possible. CDR3 nucleotides: TGTGCCAGCTCACCGGGGCAATCAGTCGGCTACGAGCGGTACTTC. Encoded protein: CASSPGQSVGYERYF. The chain is built from TRBV18 and TRBJ2-7; D is perhaps TRBD1 (5 bases). This CDR3 has 15 amino acids. CDR1 and CDR2 from the germline V gene are KGHSH and LQKENI.

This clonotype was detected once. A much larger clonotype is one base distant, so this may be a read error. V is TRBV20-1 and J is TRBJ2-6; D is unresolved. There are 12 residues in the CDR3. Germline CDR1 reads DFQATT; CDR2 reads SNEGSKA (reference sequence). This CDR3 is CRAPPRANVLTF. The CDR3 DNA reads TGCAGGGCGCCTCCCCGGGCCAACGTCCTGACTTTC.

DNA of the CDR3: TGTGCCAGCAGGGGGGACAGGGGTGGCACCGGGGAGCTGTTTTTT. Translated: CASRGDRGGTGELFF. This chain links TRBV6-1 with TRBJ2-2, with TRBD1 matching 10 bases. Germline CDR1 is MNHNS and CDR2 is SASEGT. The CDR3 totals 15 residues. J was trimmed by 4 bases and V by 6 bases; bases with no gene match: 5.

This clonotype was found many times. The CDR3 is CASRFPGGNQPQHF. The CDR3 coding sequence is TGTGCCAGCAGGTTCCCTGGGGGCAATCAGCCCCAGCATTTT. The chain combines TRBV6-2 or TRBV6-3 with TRBJ1-5; no firm D call. The CDR3 spans 14 residues. With 6 bases removed from V and 2 bases from J, the gap between germline ends came to 11 bases. CDR1 and CDR2 from the germline V gene are MNHEY and SVGEGT.

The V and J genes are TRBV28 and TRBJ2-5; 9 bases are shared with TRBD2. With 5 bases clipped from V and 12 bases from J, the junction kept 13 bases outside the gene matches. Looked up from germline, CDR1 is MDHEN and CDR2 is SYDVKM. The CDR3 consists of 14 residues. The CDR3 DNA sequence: TGTGCCAGCAGTCGCTCCGGGACTAGCCTTCCTAAGTACTTC. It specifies CASSRSGTSLPKYF. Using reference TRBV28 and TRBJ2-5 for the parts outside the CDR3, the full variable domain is DVKVTQSSRYLVKRTGEKVFLECVQDMDHENMFWYRQDPGLGLRLIYFSYDVKMKEKGDIPEGYSVSREKKERFSLILESASTNQTSMYLCASSRSGTSLPKYFGPGTRLLVL.

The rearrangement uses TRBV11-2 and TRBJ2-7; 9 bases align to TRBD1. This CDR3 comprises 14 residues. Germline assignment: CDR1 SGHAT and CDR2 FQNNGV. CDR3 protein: CATSMDRGYNEQYF. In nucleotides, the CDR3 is TGTGCGACCAGCATGGACAGGGGATACAATGAGCAGTACTTC.

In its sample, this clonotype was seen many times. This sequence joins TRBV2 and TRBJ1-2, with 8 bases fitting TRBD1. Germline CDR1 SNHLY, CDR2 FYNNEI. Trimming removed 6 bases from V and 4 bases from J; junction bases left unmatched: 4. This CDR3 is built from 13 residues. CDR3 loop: CASSDRGGYGYTF. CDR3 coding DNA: TGTGCCAGCAGCGACAGGGGCGGCTATGGCTACACCTTC.

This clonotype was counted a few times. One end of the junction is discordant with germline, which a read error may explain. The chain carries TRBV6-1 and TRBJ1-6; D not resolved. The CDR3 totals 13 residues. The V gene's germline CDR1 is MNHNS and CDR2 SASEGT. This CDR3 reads CANSEFLWSPLHF. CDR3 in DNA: TGTGCCAACAGTGAGTTCCTTTGGTCACCCCTCCACTTT.

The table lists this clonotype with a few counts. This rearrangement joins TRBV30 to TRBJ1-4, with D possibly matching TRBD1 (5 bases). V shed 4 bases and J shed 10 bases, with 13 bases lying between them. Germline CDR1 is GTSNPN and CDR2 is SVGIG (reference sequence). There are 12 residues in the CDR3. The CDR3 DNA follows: TGTGCCTGGACCCCGGGACTAGGAAAACTGTTTTTT. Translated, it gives CAWTPGLGKLFF.

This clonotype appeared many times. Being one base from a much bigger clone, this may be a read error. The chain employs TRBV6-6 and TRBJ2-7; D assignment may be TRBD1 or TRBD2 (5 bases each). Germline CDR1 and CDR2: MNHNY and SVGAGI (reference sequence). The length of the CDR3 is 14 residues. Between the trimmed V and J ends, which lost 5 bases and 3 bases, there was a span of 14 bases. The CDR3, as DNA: TGTGCCAGCAGTCCCTTGAGGGACCACTACGAGCAGTACTTC. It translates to CASSPLRDHYEQYF.

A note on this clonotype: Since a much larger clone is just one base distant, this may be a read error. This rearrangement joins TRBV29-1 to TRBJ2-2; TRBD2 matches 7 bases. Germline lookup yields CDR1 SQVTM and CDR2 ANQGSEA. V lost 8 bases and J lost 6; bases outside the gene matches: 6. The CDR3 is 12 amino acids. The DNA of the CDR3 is TGCAGCATTCCCCGGGGGGCCGGGGAGCTGTTTTTT. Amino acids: CSIPRGAGELFF.

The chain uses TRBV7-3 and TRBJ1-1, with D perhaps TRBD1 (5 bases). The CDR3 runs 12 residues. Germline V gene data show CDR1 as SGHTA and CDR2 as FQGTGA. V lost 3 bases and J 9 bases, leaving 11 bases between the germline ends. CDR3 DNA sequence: TGTGCCAGCAGCTTGGACGGGGGGAAAGCTTTCTTT. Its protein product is CASSLDGGKAFF.

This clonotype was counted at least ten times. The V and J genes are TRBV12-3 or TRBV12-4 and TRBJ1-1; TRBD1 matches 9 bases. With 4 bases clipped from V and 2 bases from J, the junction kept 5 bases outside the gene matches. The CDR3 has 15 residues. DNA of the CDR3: TGTGCCAGCAGTTCCCACACAGGGGGCAACACTGAAGCTTTCTTT. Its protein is CASSSHTGGNTEAFF.

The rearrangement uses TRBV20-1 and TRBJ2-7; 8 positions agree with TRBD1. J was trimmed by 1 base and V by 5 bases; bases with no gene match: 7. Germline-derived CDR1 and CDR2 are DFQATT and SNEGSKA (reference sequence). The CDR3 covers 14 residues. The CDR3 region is CSAGHNRGSYEQYF. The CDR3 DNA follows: TGCAGTGCTGGCCACAACAGGGGGTCCTACGAGCAGTACTTC.

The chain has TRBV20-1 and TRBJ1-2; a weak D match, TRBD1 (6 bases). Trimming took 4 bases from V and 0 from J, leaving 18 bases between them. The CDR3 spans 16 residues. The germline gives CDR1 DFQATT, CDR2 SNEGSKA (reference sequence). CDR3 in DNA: TGCAGTGCTACGGAAGTGAACAGGGTAACTAACTATGGCTACACCTTC. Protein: CSATEVNRVTNYGYTF.

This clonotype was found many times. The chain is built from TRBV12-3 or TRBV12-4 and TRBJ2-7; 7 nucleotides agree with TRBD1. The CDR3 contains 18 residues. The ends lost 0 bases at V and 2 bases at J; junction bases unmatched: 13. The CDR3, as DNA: TGTGCCAGCAGTTTAGCACAGCCGTACAGGGGCAGAACCTACGAGCAGTACTTC. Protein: CASSLAQPYRGRTYEQYF.

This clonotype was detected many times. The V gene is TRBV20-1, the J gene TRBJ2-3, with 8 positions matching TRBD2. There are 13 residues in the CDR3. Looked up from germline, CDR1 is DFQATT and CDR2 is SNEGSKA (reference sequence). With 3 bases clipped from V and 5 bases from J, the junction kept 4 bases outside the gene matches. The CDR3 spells CSARPGLEDTQYF. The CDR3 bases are TGCAGTGCTAGGCCGGGACTAGAAGATACGCAGTATTTT.

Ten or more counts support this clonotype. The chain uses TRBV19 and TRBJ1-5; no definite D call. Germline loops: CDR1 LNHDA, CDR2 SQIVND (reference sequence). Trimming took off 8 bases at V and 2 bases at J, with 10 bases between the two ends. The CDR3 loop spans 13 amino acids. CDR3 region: CASGQDGNQPQHF. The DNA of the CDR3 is TGTGCCAGTGGCCAGGACGGCAATCAGCCCCAGCATTTT.